The 25 T cell receptor beta chains below come from one sample, sequenced in a study of siplizumab effects on memory and regulatory T cells. Using immunoSEQ multiplex PCR, the repertoire was profiled, and TCRdb retains in-frame clones only, with some absent. The table has 90,000 to 130,000 clones, roughly 89% seen once. The source material was CD4+ T cells sorted from blood. All receptors derive from a human donor in good health.

The chain has TRBV6-5 and TRBJ1-2; TRBD1 matches at 7 bases. The germline V gene has CDR1 MNHEY and CDR2 SVGAGI. This CDR3 has 13 amino acids. J lost 9 bases, V lost 8 bases, and 12 bases had no gene match. CDR3: CASGSRDSVSYTF. CDR3 coding DNA: TGTGCCAGCGGCTCCCGGGACAGTGTTAGCTACACCTTC.

The chain has TRBV23-1 and TRBJ2-3, with D possibly matching TRBD1 (5 bases). TRBV23-1 is recorded as an ORF, its role being uncertain. The CDR3 covers 14 residues. V dropped 6 bases and J dropped 1 base, with 11 bases sitting between them. CDR3: CASRQGVGTDTQYF. The CDR3 DNA reads as TGCGCCAGCAGGCAGGGCGTTGGCACAGATACGCAGTATTTT.

V is TRBV5-1 and J is TRBJ2-7; D may correspond to TRBD1 or TRBD2 (5 bases each). Germline values: CDR1 SGHRS, CDR2 YFSETQ. The CDR3 has 15 residues. The V end was cut by 4 bases, the J end by 2 bases, with 16 bases between. CDR3: CASSPLGTVTYEQYF. As DNA, the CDR3 is TGCGCCAGCAGCCCCTTGGGGACGGTAACCTACGAGCAGTACTTC.

The rearrangement links TRBV9 to TRBJ2-3; D might be TRBD2 (5 bases). The CDR3 is 13 residues long. Germline CDR1 is SGDLS and CDR2 is YYNGEE. Trimming took 1 base from V and 6 from J, leaving 9 bases between them. DNA for the CDR3: TGTGCCAGCAGCGTAAGTGGCGGGGATACGCAGTATTTT. It encodes CASSVSGGDTQYF.

The chain is built from TRBV2 and TRBJ2-1, with TRBD1 matching 11 bases. V lost 4 bases, J lost 9 bases, and 5 bases stayed unmatched. Germline V gene data show CDR1 as SNHLY and CDR2 as FYNNEI. The CDR3 consists of 14 residues. In DNA form, the CDR3 reads TGTGCCAGCAGTGCGGACAGGGGGCGGAGTGAGCAGTTCTTC. Translating gives CASSADRGRSEQFF.

The rearrangement links TRBV5-1 to TRBJ2-3; 10 bases align to TRBD2. Looked up from germline, CDR1 is SGHRS and CDR2 is YFSETQ. V shed 0 bases and J 4 bases; nucleotides not matched to a gene: 2. The CDR3 runs to 15 residues. The CDR3 DNA reads as TGCGCCAGCAGCTTGGTAGCGGGGGGTGCAGATACGCAGTATTTT. Translation gives CASSLVAGGADTQYF.

This clone was detected once. Within the sample, other DNA sequences also encode this same CDR3. This sequence joins TRBV9 and TRBJ1-3; no reliable D call. V was clipped by 4 bases and J by 1 base, with 9 bases between them. Germline V gene sequence: CDR1 SGDLS, CDR2 YYNGEE. The CDR3 runs to 14 residues. CDR3 DNA sequence: TGTGCCAGCAGCCCAGGCGGGTCTGGAAACACCATATATTTT. This translates into CASSPGGSGNTIYF.

This clone was detected a few times. The chain joins TRBV14 to TRBJ1-2, with a tentative D call TRBD1 (5 bases). V was shortened by 1 base and J by 5 bases, with 14 bases between the two germline ends. The germline CDR1 and CDR2 sequences are SGHDN and FVKESK. The CDR3 extends over 15 amino acids. CDR3 sequence (DNA): TGTGCCAGCAGCCAAGTCGGGACCTCTCTTTATGGCTACACCTTC. This codes for CASSQVGTSLYGYTF. The variable domain in full, with the rest retrieved from reference TRBV14 and TRBJ1-2, is EAGVTQFPSHSVIEKGQTVTLRCDPISGHDNLYWYRRVMGKEIKFLLHFVKESKQDESGMPNNRFLAERTGGTYSTLKVQPAELEDSGVYFCASSQVGTSLYGYTFGSGTRLTVV.

The chain is built from TRBV25-1 and TRBJ2-5; TRBD2 matches 11 bases. CDR1 and CDR2 (germline): MGHDK, SYGVNS. CDR3 length: 17 residues. V shed 2 bases and J 5 bases; nucleotides not matched to a gene: 10. The CDR3, as DNA: TGTGCCAGCAGTGAAATGGCGACTAGCGGGATGGGGGAGACCCAGTACTTC. It codes for CASSEMATSGMGETQYF.

The rearrangement joins TRBV19 to TRBJ2-2, with 8 bases aligning to TRBD1. This CDR3 spans 16 amino acids. Trimming removed 6 bases from V and 6 bases from J; junction bases left unmatched: 12. The germline V gene encodes CDR1 LNHDA and CDR2 SQIVND (reference sequence). The CDR3 DNA is TGTGCCAGTAGGAAGACAGGGGTCCGGGTCCCCGGGGAGCTGTTTTTT. Its protein product is CASRKTGVRVPGELFF.

This chain joins TRBV5-1 and TRBJ1-2, with 9 bases that match TRBD1. V lost 5 bases, J lost 7 bases, and 9 bases stayed unmatched. CDR1 SGHRS and CDR2 YFSETQ come from the germline V gene. The CDR3 runs 14 residues. CDR3 nucleotides: TGCGCCAGCAGAGACAACAGGGGGCTGGGTGGCTACACCTTC. Translating it yields CASRDNRGLGGYTF.

This clone appeared once. V is TRBV5-1 and J is TRBJ1-2, with 9 bases fitting TRBD1. The CDR3 has 15 residues. With V trimmed by 4 bases and J by 4 bases, 8 bases remained unmatched. The germline CDR1 and CDR2 sequences are SGHRS and YFSETQ. CDR3 loop: CASSATGTGTYGYTF. The CDR3, as DNA: TGCGCCAGCAGCGCAACCGGGACAGGGACCTATGGCTACACCTTC. The full variable domain, rest sourced from reference TRBV5-1 and TRBJ1-2, is KAGVTQTPRYLIKTRGQQVTLSCSPISGHRSVSWYQQTPGQGLQFLFEYFSETQRNKGNFPGRFSGRQFSNSRSEMNVSTLELGDSALYLCASSATGTGTYGYTFGSGTRLTVV.

This rearrangement joins TRBV6-5 to TRBJ1-3, with a tentative D call TRBD1 (6 bases). There are 16 residues in the CDR3. Germline CDR1 is MNHEY and CDR2 is SVGAGI. V was cut by 2 bases and J by 0 bases, with 11 bases left in between. In DNA, the CDR3 is TGTGCCAGCAGTTACCCAGGGACACTCTCTGGAAACACCATATATTTT. As protein: CASSYPGTLSGNTIYF.

This clone was seen just once. This chain connects TRBV19 to TRBJ2-2, with D perhaps assigned TRBD1 or TRBD2 (6 bases each). There are 16 residues in the CDR3. Germline V gene data show CDR1 as LNHDA and CDR2 as SQIVND (reference sequence). V was cut by 5 bases and J by 6 bases, with 19 bases left in between. The CDR3 protein is CASSPHQGRGAGELFF. In DNA, the CDR3 is TGTGCCAGTAGTCCACATCAGGGAAGGGGGGCCGGGGAGCTGTTTTTT.

This rearrangement joins TRBV6-5 to TRBJ1-5, with 11 positions matching TRBD1. The CDR3 contains 15 residues. V trimming: 6 bases; J trimming: 7 bases; junction bases outside the gene matches: 8. Germline V gene sequence: CDR1 MNHEY, CDR2 SVGAGI. CDR3 in DNA: TGTGCCAGCAGCCTCGAGGGACAGGGGGGCCAGCCCCAGCATTTT. Amino acids: CASSLEGQGGQPQHF.

The chain carries TRBV28 and TRBJ1-2; a weak D match, TRBD1 (6 bases). This CDR3 is 15 amino acids long. The germline V gene has CDR1 MDHEN and CDR2 SYDVKM. The ends were cut back, 5 bases at V and 8 bases at J, with 21 bases in the middle. CDR3 DNA sequence: TGTGCCAGCAGTACGGACAGTTTGCCAACCGGGGGCTACACCTTC. The encoded protein is CASSTDSLPTGGYTF.

The rearrangement uses TRBV6-6 and TRBJ2-4, with D perhaps matching TRBD2 (6 bases). This CDR3 contains 16 residues. Germline V CDR1 and CDR2: MNHNY, SVGAGI (reference sequence). Trimming cost V 6 bases and J 1 base, with 16 bases left between them. The CDR3 here is CASSHQGRGAKNIQYF. CDR3 DNA: TGTGCCAGCAGCCACCAGGGTCGGGGGGCCAAAAACATTCAGTACTTC.

The V gene is TRBV20-1, the J gene TRBJ2-1; TRBD2 is a possible D gene (5 bases). The germline V gene has CDR1 DFQATT and CDR2 SNEGSKA (reference sequence). V was cut by 4 bases and J by 7 bases, with 8 bases left in between. This CDR3 is built from 11 residues. The CDR3 spells CSATGKNEQFF. The CDR3 nucleotides read TGCAGTGCTACGGGGAAGAATGAGCAGTTCTTC.

V usage is TRBV15 and J usage is TRBJ2-5; 8 positions agree with TRBD1. The end of the DNA is better explained by TRBJ2-7, so the J call may be wrong. The CDR3 is 15 residues long. Germline CDR1 reads LNHNV; CDR2 reads YYDKDF (reference sequence). For the CDR3, the DNA is TGTGCCACCAGCAAGTCGGGGACAGGAGCATACGAGCAGTACTTC. This sequence encodes CATSKSGTGAYEQYF.

This sequence joins TRBV11-2 and TRBJ2-6; possible D gene TRBD1, 6 bases. V lost 4 bases, J lost 0 bases, and 19 bases lay in between. The CDR3 is 19 amino acids. Germline CDR1 SGHAT, CDR2 FQNNGV. CDR3 in DNA: TGTGCCAGCAGCTCCTACAGGGTAAGGTCCTACTCTGGGGCCAACGTCCTGACTTTC. It specifies CASSSYRVRSYSGANVLTF. Based on the CDR3 plus reference TRBV11-2 and TRBJ2-6, the full variable domain is EAGVAQSPRYKIIEKRQSVAFWCNPISGHATLYWYQQILGQGPKLLIQFQNNGVVDDSQLPKDRFSAERLKGVDSTLKIQPAKLEDSAVYLCASSSYRVRSYSGANVLTFGAGSRLTVL.

This clone was detected only once. The J gene is TRBJ2-5, the V gene TRBV11-2; D is uncertain. Germline CDR1 is SGHAT and CDR2 is FQNNGV. The CDR3 sequence is 13 residues long. Trimming took 2 bases from V and 7 from J, leaving 11 bases between them. The CDR3 DNA follows: TGTGCCAGCAGCTTAAACAGCCGGAGGACCCAGTACTTC. As protein: CASSLNSRRTQYF.

The chain carries TRBV18 and TRBJ1-1; a possible D gene is TRBD1 (5 bases). This CDR3 is built from 15 residues. Between the trimmed V and J ends, which lost 3 bases and 1 base, there was a span of 12 bases. CDR1 KGHSH and CDR2 LQKENI come from the germline V gene. CDR3 amino acids: CASSPLERGNTEAFF. The CDR3 coding sequence is TGTGCCAGCTCACCCCTCGAAAGGGGGAACACTGAAGCTTTCTTT. Full variable domain (rest looked up from reference TRBV18 and TRBJ1-1): NAGVMQNPRHLVRRRGQEARLRCSPMKGHSHVYWYRQLPEEGLKFMVYLQKENIIDESGMPKERFSAEFPKEGPSILRIQQVVRGDSAAYFCASSPLERGNTEAFFGQGTRLTVV.

The chain uses TRBV5-5 and TRBJ2-7; D is uncertain. The germline V gene encodes CDR1 SGHKS and CDR2 YYEKEE (reference sequence). Trimming cost V 1 base and J 4 bases, with 6 bases left between them. The CDR3 runs to 12 residues. The chain's CDR3 is CASSLTKYEQYF. The CDR3 coding sequence is TGTGCCAGCAGCTTGACCAAATACGAGCAGTACTTC.

The chain couples TRBV7-8 to TRBJ2-7; TRBD2 matches at 8 bases. Germline V CDR1 and CDR2: SGHVS, FQNEAQ. V shed 1 base, J shed 2 bases, and the junction held 7 bases outside the gene matches. The CDR3 length is 16 residues. The CDR3 region is CASSLVPAGEAYEQYF. The CDR3 DNA follows: TGTGCCAGCAGCTTAGTTCCAGCGGGGGAGGCCTACGAGCAGTACTTC.

This chain connects TRBV6-5 to TRBJ2-3; 10 bases line up with TRBD1. The CDR3 is made up of 16 amino acids. Per germline, CDR1 MNHEY and CDR2 SVGAGI. With 2 bases clipped from V and 1 base from J, the junction kept 3 bases outside the gene matches. CDR3 nucleotides: TGTGCCAGCAGTTACCCCGGGACAGGGGGCACAGATACGCAGTATTTT. Translation gives CASSYPGTGGTDTQYF.